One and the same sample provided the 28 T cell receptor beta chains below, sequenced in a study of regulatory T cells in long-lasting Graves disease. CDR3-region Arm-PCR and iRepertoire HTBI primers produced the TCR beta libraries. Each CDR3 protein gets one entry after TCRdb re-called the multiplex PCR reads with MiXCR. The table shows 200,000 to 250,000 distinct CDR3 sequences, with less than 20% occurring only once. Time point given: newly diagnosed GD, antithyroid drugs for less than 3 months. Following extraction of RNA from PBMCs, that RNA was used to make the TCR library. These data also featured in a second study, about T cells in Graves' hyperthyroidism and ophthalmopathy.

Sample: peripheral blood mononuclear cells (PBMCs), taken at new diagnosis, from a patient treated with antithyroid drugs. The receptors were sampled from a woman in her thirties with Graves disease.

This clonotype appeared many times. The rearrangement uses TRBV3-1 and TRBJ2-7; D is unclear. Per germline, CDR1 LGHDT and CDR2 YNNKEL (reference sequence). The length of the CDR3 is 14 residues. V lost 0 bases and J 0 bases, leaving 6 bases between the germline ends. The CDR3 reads CASSQDPYSYEQYF. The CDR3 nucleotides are TGTGCCAGCAGCCAAGACCCCTACTCCTACGAGCAGTACTTC.

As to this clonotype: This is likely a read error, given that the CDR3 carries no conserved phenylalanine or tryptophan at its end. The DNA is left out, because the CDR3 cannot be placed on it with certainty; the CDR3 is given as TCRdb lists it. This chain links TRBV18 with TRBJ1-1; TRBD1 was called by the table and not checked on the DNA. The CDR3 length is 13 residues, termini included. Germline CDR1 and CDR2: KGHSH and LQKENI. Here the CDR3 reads CASSPTVVAEGFV.

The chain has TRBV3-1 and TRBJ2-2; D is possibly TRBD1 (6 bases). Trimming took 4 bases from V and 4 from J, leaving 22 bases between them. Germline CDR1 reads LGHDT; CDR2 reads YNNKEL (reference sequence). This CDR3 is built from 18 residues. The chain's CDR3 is CASSPPPQGQGPTGELFF. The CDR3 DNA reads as TGTGCCAGCAGCCCCCCCCCTCAGGGGCAGGGTCCCACCGGGGAGCTGTTTTTT.

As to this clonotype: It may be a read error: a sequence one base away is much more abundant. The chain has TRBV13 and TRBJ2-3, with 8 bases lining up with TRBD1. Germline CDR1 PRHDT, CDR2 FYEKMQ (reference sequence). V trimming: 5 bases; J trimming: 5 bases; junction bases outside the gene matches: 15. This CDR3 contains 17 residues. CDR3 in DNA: TGTGCCAGCAGCCTACTCTGGGCAGGGGGCATTGAAGATACGCAGTATTTT. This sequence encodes CASSLLWAGGIEDTQYF.

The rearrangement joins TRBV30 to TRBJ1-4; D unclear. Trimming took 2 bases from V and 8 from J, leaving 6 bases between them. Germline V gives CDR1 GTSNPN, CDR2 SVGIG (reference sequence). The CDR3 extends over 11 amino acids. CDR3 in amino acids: CAWSMREKLFF. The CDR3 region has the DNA TGTGCCTGGAGTATGCGGGAAAAACTGTTTTTT. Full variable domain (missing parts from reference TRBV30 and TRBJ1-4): SQTIHQWPATLVQPVGSPLSLECTVEGTSNPNLYWYRQAAGRGLQLLFYSVGIGQISSEVPQNLSASRPQDRQFILSSKKLLLSDSGFYLCAWSMREKLFFGSGTQLSVL.

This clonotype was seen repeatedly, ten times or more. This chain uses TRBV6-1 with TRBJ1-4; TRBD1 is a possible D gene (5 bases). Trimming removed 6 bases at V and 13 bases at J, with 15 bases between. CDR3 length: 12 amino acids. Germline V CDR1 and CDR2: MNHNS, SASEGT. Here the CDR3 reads CASSQTQGALFF. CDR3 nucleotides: TGTGCCAGCAGCCAAACCCAGGGCGCACTGTTTTTT.

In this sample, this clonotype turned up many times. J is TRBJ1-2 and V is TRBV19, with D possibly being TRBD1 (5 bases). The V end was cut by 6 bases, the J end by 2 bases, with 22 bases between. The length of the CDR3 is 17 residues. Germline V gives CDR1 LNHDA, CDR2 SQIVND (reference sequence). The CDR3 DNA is TGTGCCAGTAGCGAACCGGGACGGGGGGACTTAAACTATGGCTACACCTTC. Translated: CASSEPGRGDLNYGYTF.

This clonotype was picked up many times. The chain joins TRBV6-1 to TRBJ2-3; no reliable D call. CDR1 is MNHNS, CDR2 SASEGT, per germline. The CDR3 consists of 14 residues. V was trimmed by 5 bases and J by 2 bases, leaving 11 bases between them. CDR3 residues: CASSYLATTDTQYF. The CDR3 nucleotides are TGTGCCAGCAGTTACCTGGCCACCACAGATACGCAGTATTTT.

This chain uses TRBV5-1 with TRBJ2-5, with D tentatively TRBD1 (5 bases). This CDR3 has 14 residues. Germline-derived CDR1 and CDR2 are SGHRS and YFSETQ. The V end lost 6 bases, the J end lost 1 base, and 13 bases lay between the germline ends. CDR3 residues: CASKTVLSQETQYF. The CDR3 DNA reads TGCGCCAGCAAGACAGTTTTGAGCCAAGAGACCCAGTACTTC.

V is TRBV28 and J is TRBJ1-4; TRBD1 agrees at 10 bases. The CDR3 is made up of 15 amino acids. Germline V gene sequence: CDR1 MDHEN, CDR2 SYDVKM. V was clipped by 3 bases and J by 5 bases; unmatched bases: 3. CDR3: CASSLDRGINEKLFF. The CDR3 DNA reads TGTGCCAGCAGTTTGGACAGGGGGATAAATGAAAAACTGTTTTTT.

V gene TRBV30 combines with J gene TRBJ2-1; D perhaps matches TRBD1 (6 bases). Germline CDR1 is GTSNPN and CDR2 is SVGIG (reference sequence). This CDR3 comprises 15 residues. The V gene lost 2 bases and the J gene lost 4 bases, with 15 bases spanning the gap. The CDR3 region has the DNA TGTGCCTGGAGTAAGAGAGGGGGAGTTTACAATGAGCAGTTCTTC. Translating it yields CAWSKRGGVYNEQFF.

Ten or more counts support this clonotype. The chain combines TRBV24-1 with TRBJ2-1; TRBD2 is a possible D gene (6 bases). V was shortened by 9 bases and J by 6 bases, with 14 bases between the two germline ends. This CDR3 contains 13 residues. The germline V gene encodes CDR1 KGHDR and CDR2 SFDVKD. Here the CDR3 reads CATRRAGGNEQFF. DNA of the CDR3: TGTGCCACCCGCAGGGCCGGGGGCAATGAGCAGTTCTTC.

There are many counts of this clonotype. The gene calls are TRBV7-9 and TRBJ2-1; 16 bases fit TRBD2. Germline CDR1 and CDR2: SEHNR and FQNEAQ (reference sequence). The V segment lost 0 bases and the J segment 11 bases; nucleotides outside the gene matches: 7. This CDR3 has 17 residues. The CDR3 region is CASSLAPKGLAGGQQFF. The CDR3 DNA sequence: TGTGCCAGCAGCTTAGCGCCTAAGGGACTAGCGGGGGGGCAGCAGTTCTTC.

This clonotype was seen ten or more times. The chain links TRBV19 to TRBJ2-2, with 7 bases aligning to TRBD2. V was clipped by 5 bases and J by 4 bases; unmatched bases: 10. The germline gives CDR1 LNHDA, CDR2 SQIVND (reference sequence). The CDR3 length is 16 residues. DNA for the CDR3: TGTGCCAGTAGTGGGGAGGCGGGAGCCCTCACCGGGGAGCTGTTTTTT. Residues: CASSGEAGALTGELFF.

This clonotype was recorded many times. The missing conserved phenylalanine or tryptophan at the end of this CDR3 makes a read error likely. The CDR3 DNA reads TGTGCCATCAGTGAGTCGGTCCAGACTAGCGGGGTTGAGCAGTTCTCC. Its protein is CAISESVQTSGVEQFS. The chain is built from TRBV10-3 and TRBJ2-1; TRBD2 matches 11 bases. CDR3 length: 16 residues. After removal of 0 bases from V and 9 bases from J, the junction contained 7 bases not matched to a gene. Germline CDR1 is ENHRY and CDR2 is SYGVKD.

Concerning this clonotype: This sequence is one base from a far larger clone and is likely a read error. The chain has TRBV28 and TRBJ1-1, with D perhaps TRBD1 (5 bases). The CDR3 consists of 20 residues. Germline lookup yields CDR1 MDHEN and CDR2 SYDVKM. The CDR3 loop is CASQTGPQPPFFRPNTETFF. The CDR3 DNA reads TGTGCCAGCCAGACGGGACCACAACCACCCTTCTTTCGACCGAACACTGAAACTTTCTTT.

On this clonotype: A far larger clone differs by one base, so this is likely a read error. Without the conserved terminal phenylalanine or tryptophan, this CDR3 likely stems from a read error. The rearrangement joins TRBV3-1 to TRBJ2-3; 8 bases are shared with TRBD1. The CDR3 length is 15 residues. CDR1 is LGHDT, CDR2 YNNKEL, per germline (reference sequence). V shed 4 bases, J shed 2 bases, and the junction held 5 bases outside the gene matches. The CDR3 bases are TGTGCCAGCAGCCTAGGACAGGGAACCACAGATACGCAGTATTCT. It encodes CASSLGQGTTDTQYS.

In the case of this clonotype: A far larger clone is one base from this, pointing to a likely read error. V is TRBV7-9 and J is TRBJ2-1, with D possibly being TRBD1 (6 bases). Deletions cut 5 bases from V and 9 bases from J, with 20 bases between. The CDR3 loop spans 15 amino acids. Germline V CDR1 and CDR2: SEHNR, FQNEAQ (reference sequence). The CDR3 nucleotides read TGTGCCAGCAGCCTAGGATCTGGGGGCTGGGGTGAGCAGTTCTTC. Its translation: CASSLGSGGWGEQFF.

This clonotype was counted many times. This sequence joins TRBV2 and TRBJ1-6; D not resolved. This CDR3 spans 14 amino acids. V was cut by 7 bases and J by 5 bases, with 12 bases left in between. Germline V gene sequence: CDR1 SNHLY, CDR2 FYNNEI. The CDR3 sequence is CASTPRVDNSPLHF. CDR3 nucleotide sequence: TGTGCCAGCACTCCTAGGGTAGATAATTCACCCCTCCACTTT. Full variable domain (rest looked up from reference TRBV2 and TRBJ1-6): EPEVTQTPSHQVTQMGQEVILRCVPISNHLYFYWYRQILGQKVEFLVSFYNNEISEKSEIFDDQFSVERPDGSNFTLKIRSTKLEDSAMYFCASTPRVDNSPLHFGNGTRLTVT.

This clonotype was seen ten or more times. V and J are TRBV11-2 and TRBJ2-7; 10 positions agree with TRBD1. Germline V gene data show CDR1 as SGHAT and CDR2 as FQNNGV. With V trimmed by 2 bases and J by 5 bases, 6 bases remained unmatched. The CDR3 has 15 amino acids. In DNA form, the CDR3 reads TGTGCCAGCAGCTTATCGTTAGGACAGGGGGACGAGCAGTACTTC. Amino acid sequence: CASSLSLGQGDEQYF. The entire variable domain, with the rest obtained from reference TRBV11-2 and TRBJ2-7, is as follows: EAGVAQSPRYKIIEKRQSVAFWCNPISGHATLYWYQQILGQGPKLLIQFQNNGVVDDSQLPKDRFSAERLKGVDSTLKIQPAKLEDSAVYLCASSLSLGQGDEQYFGPGTRLTVT.

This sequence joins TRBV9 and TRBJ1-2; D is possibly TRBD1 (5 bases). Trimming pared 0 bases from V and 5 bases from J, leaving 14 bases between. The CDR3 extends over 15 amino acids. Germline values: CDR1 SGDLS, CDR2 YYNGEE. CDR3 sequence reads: CASSVAREDVYGYTF. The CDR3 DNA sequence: TGTGCCAGCAGCGTAGCCAGGGAAGACGTTTATGGCTACACCTTC.

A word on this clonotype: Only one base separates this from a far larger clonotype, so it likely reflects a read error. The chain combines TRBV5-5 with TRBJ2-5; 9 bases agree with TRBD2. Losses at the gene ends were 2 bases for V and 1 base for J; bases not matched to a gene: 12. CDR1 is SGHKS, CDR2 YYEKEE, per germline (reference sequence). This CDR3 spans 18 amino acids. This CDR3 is CASSLTGLARKSQETQYF. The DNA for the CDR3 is TGTGCCAGCAGCTTAACTGGACTAGCGCGGAAGAGCCAAGAGACCCAGTACTTC.

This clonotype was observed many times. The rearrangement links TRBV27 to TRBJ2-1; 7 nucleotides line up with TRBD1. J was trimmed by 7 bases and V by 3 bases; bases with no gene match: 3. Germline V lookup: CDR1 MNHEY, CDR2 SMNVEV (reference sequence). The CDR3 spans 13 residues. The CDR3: CASSLTGWNEQFF. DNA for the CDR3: TGTGCCAGCAGTTTGACAGGGTGGAATGAGCAGTTCTTC.

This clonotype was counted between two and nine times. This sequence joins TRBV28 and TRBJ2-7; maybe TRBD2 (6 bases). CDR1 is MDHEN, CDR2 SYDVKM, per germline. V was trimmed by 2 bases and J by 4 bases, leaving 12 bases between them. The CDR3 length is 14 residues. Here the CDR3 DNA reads TGTGCCAGCAGTTTAGGGGGAGGCCGTTACGAGCAGTACTTC. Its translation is CASSLGGGRYEQYF.

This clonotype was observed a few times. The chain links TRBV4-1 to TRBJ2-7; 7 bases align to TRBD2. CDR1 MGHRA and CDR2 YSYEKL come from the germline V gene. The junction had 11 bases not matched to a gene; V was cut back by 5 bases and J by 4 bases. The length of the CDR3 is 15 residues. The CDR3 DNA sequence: TGCGCCAGCAGCTCCTCTAGCGGAGGTTCGTACGAGCAGTACTTC. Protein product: CASSSSSGGSYEQYF.

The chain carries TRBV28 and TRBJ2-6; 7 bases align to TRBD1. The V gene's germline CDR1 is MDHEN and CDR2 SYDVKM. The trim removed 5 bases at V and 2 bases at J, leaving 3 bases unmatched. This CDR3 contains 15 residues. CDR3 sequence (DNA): TGTGCCAGCAGTAACAGGGGTCCTGGGGCCAACGTCCTGACTTTC. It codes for CASSNRGPGANVLTF.

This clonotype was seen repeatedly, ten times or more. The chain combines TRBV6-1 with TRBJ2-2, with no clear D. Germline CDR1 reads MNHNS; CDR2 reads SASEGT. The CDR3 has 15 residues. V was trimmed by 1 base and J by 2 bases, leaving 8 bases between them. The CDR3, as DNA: TGTGCCAGCAGTGAAGGGTCGACCAACACCGGGGAGCTGTTTTTT. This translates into CASSEGSTNTGELFF.

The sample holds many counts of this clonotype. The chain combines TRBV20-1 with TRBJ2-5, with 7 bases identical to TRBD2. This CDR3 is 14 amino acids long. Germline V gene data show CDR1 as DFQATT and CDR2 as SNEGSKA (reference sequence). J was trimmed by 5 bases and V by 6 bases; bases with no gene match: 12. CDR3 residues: CSAPLGLYLETQYF. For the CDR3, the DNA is TGCAGTGCCCCCCTGGGACTATATCTGGAGACCCAGTACTTC.